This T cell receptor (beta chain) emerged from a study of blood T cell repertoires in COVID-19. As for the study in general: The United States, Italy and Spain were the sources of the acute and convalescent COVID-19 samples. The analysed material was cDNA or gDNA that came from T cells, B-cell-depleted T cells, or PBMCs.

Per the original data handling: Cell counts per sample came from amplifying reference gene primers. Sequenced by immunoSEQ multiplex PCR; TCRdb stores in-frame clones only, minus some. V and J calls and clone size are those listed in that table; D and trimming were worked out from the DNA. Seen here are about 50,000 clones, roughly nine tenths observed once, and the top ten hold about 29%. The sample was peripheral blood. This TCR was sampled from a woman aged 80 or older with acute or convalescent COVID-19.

The CDR3 DNA reads as TGTGCCAGCAGCCAAGTGTGGCAGTCCCAAGAGACCCAGTACTTC. It is translated as CASSQVWQSQETQYF. The gene calls are TRBV6-5 and TRBJ2-5; D unclear. Germline values: CDR1 MNHEY, CDR2 SVGAGI. V was trimmed by 6 bases and J by 1 base, leaving 15 bases between them. This CDR3 contains 15 residues.